Reported below is one T cell receptor (beta chain). Arm-PCR of CDR3 regions with iRepertoire HTBI primers generated TCR beta libraries. A single record per CDR3 protein comes from TCRdb applying MiXCR to the multiplex PCR reads. The sample lists 350,000 to 450,000 distinct CDR3 sequences, about 15% seen once, with 15% to 20% in the top ten. These data originate in a study of regulatory T cells in long-lasting Graves disease. The time point is: newly diagnosed GD, antithyroid drugs for less than 3 months. Following extraction of RNA from PBMCs, that RNA was used to make the TCR library. Germline V CDR1 and CDR2: SEHNR, FQNEAQ (reference sequence). The CDR3 runs to 13 residues. Trimming removed 3 bases from V and 3 bases from J, with 8 bases in between. The sample also formed part of further work on T cells in Graves' hyperthyroidism and ophthalmopathy.

The clonotype originates from a woman aged 25 to 39 with Graves disease. The V and J genes are TRBV7-9 and TRBJ1-1; D unresolved. The sequenced sample was peripheral blood mononuclear cells (PBMCs), obtained at new diagnosis, from a patient treated with antithyroid drugs. This chain's CDR3 is CASSFPPDTEAFF. CDR3 sequence (DNA): TGTGCCAGCAGCTTCCCCCCAGACACTGAAGCTTTCTTT.